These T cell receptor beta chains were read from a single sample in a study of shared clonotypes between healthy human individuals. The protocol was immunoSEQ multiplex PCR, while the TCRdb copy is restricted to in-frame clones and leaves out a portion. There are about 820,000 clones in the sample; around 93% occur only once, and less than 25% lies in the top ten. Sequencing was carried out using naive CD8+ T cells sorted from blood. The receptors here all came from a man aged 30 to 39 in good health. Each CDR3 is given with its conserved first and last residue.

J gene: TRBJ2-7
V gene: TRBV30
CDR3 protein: CAWSVTSPGSEQYF

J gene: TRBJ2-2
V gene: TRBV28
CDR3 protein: CASSFLRRATGELFF

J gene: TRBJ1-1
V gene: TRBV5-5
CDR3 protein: CASSRRQRMNTEAFF

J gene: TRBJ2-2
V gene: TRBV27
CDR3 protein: CASSFRTSGRGGELFF

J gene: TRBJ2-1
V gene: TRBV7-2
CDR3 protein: CASSLPLRGNEQFF

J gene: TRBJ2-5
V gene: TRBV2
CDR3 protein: CASSEAGTRGKGETQYF

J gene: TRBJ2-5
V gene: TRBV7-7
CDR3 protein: CASSVSGAAGETQYF

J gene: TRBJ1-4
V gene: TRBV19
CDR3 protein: CASSAWGQLNEKLFF

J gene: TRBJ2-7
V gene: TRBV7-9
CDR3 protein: CASSLDNYEQYF

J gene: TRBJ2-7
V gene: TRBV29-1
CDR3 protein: CSVEGDRGSYEQYF

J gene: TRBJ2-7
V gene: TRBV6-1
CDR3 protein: CASSEVEGRGEQYF

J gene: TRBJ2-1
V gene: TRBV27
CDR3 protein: CASNSGGANEQFF

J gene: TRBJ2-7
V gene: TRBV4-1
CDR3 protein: CASSQDPARGYEQYF

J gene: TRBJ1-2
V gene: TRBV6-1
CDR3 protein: CASRGGQPASYGYTF

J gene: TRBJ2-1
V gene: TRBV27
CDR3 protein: CASSPNWAFGLNEQFF

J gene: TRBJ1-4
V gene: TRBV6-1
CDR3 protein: CASSEDRFSNEKLFF

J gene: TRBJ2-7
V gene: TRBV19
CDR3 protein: CASSFSQSYEQYF

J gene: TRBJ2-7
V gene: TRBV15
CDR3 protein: CATSRTTSGAYEQYF

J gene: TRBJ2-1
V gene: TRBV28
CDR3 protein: CASSNPYNEQFF

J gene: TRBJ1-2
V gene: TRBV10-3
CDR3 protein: CAISENSREVDGYTF

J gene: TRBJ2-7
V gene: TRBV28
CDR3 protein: CASSPSGSGHYGGYF

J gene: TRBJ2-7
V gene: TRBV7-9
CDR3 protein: CASSPTGGAGYEQYF

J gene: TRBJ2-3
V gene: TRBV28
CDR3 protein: CASRDRGYTDTQYF

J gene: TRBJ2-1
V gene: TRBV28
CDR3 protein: CASLPATGTNEQFF

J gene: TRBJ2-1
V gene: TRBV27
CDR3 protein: CASSLASGAFYNEQFF

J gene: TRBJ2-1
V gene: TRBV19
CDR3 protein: CASTPSGGSSYNEQFF

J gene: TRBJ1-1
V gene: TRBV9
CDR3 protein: CASSPGTGNTEAFF

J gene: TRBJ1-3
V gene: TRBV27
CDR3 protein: CASSPTLRRSSGNTIYF

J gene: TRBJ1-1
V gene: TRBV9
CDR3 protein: CASSGRGNTEAFF

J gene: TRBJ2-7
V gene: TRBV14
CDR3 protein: CASRATGTGVYEQYF

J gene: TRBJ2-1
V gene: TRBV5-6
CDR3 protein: CASSLILAGDIHEQFF

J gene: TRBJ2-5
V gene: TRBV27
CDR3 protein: CASSVRGDKETQYF

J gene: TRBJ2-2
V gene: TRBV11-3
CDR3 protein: CASSSLAGGTGELFF

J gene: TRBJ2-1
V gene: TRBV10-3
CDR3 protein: CAISATGQSYNEQFF

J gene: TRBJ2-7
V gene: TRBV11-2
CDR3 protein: CASSSSGGSYEQYF

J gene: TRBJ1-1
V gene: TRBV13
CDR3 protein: CASSVQGTEAFF

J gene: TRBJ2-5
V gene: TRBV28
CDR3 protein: CATRTPQGETQYF

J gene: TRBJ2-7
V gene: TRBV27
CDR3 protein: CASRGRDLGEQYF

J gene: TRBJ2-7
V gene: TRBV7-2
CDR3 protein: CASSFGQGVYEQYF

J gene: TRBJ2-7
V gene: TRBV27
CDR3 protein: CASSFSGLAASYEQYF

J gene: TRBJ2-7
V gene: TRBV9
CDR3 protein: CASSVGDEQYF

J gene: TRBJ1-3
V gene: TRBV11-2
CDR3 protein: CASSARTEGPRNTIYF

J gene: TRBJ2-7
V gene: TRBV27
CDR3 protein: CASSLNGLYEQYF

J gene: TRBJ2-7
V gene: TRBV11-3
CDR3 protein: CASSPREGHSLWEQYF

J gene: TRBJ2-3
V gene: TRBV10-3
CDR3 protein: CAISESVGAGDPDTQYF

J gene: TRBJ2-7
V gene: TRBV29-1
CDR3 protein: CSVLDAGGSYEQYF

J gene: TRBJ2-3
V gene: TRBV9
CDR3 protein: CASSDQPTSGRAYYF

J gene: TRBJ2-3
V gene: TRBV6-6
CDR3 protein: CASSQRGRGTDTQYF

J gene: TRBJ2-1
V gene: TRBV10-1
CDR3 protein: CASSLEYSEQFF

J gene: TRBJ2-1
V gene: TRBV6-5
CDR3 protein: CASSSGGSHNEQFF

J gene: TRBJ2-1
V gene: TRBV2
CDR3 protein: CASSEFGNDPKIF

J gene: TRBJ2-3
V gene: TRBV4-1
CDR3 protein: CASSQAPGLAADTQYF

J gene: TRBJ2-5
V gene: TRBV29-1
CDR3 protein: CSVDLALEETQYF

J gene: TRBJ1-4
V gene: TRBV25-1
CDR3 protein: CASSDPLTPVNEKLFF